Presented here are 2 T cell receptor beta chains from one specimen sequenced in a study of blood T cell repertoires in COVID-19. The table came from immunoSEQ multiplex PCR; TCRdb's copy has only in-frame clones and leaves some out. The sample lists under 300,000 clones, 80% to 90% occurring once. Sequencing input: PBMCs or T cells enriched from blood (not recorded which). Source of these receptors: a woman aged 45-60 years who had recovered from COVID-19.

J is TRBJ2-3 and V is TRBV5-1; 8 bases align to TRBD2. Trimming took 0 bases from V and 5 from J; bases not matched to a gene: 11. This CDR3 region has 17 residues. Germline values: CDR1 SGHRS, CDR2 YFSETQ. Written as DNA, the CDR3 is TGCGCCAGCAGCTTGGTCAAAGGGACTAGGATATTAGATACGCAGTATTTT. This gives the protein CASSLVKGTRILDTQYF.

The chain recombines TRBV9 with TRBJ2-7, with TRBD2 matching 9 bases. Losses at the gene ends were 4 bases for V and 2 bases for J; bases not matched to a gene: 10. CDR3 length: 16 amino acids. The germline CDR1 and CDR2 sequences are SGDLS and YYNGEE. CDR3 DNA: TGTGCCAGCAGCTCCCGGGGCGGGAGGGCCCCCTACGAGCAGTACTTC. Translated: CASSSRGGRAPYEQYF.